The T cell receptor (beta chain) under discussion was sequenced for a study of blood T cell repertoires in COVID-19 (dated by TCRdb to 2020 to 2022). Concerning the study at large: The collaborator samples originated in the United States, Italy and Spain and spanned the acute and convalescent phases of COVID-19. The prospective study material was composed of cDNA or gDNA derived from T cells, B-cell-depleted T cells, or PBMCs. Subjects who had been exposed to COVID-19, were actively infected with it, or had recovered from it provided the deeply sampled blood TCRbeta repertoires that made up the dataset. The repertoires were released in a freely available public database intended as a resource for research on the immune response to SARS-CoV-2. Samples came from the ongoing ImmuneRACE study (first 160 participants) plus 1,254 subjects from 6 global collaborators. The sample metadata nearly always contained a de-identified subject ID, COVID-19 status, age in years and sex. HLA class I and class II types, where available, came from metadata supplied by the sample provider rather than from assay-based typing. The full study reports these points: How much clinical and demographic metadata was included differed by source and by participant, and the metadata was provided uncurated.

TCRbeta CDR3 regions were amplified from genomic DNA by means of the immunoSEQ Assay, a bias-controlled multiplex PCR. From the authors' description of their analysis: The number of nucleated cells in each sample was estimated by amplification of reference gene primers within the assay. To quantify the absolute abundance of each unique TCRbeta CDR3 rearrangement, sequence reads were collapsed and filtered. For each sample, productive Simpson clonality was calculated as the square root of Simpson's diversity index across productive rearrangements. The immuneACCESS repertoire file appears here via TCRdb, limited to in-frame rearrangements. These files lack a portion of the clones; in checked studies, under half of the deficit traces to unresolved V genes, and the cause of the others is not known. V and J calls plus clone size are reproduced from that table; the DNA served to infer D and trimming. The table for this sample lists around 300,000 clones; around 91% of them were counted only once. Approximately 4% of the sample goes to the ten largest clones.

In the prospective study, participants were roughly 18 to 100 years old, resided in approximately 22 geographic areas of the United States, and were enrolled through a virtual design. In the prospective study, cohorts were assigned on the basis of participant-reported clinical history obtained from a screening survey and a study questionnaire. In the prospective study, whole blood, serum and a nasopharyngeal or oropharyngeal swab were collected from each participant by mobile phlebotomists. Additional blood draws and questionnaires over an approximately two-month period could optionally be provided by prospective study participants. Before DNA extraction, blood samples from the prospective study were shipped at room temperature or frozen. This clone was seen just once. Its antigen is not yet known. No quality values exist for individual bases; no much larger clone is one base distant. This sample also contains other DNA sequences that code for the same CDR3.

The sequence was collected from a woman between 18 and 30 years old with acute COVID-19. Sequenced input: PBMCs or T cells enriched from blood (not recorded which).

CDR3 sequence: CASSQAGQGLNTEAFF. DNA sequence: TGTGCCAGCAGCCAAGCGGGACAGGGGCTGAACACTGAAGCTTTCTTT. The chain was built from TRBV3-1 (or the pseudogene TRBV3-2) and TRBJ1-1; 10 central nucleotides agree with TRBD1. Reading the germline V gene (reference sequence) gives CDR1 LGHDT and CDR2 YNNKEL. The CDR3 spans 16 residues, from the cysteine through the phenylalanine. The only DNA kept is the CDR3, 48 bases in frame from the first base. V is pruned by 1 base and J by 0 bases, leaving 2 bases of the junction without a gene match.